This T cell receptor (beta chain) was identified in a study of CD8 T cells in ankylosing spondylitis. Study-wide results and limits: Researchers reportedly found disease-linked clones significantly enriched in matched ankylosing spondylitis synovial fluid.

One entry per CDR3 protein, called by TCRdb with MiXCR from the 5' RACE reads. The sample yields around 300,000 distinct CDR3 sequences, around 20% seen once. CDR1 and CDR2 from the germline V gene are SEHNR and FQNEAQ (reference sequence). V was pared by 1 base and J by 9 bases, with 16 bases between. CDR3 length: 15 residues. As for this clonotype: Antigen specificity is unknown.

This chain joins TRBV7-9 and TRBJ2-1, with TRBD2 as a possible D gene (5 bases). The sample taken for sequencing was blood, either unsorted or a sorted T cell fraction (not recorded which). The source is a female donor with ankylosing spondylitis or in good health (not recorded which). CDR3 in amino acids: CASSLGVGGGGEQFF. The CDR3 coding sequence is TGTGCCAGCAGCTTAGGGGTGGGCGGAGGTGGTGAGCAGTTCTTC.